This T cell receptor (beta chain) emerged from a study of blood T cell repertoires in COVID-19. On the study more broadly: The study drew acute and convalescent COVID-19 samples from the United States, Italy and Spain.

As handled by the study authors: The authors estimated nucleated cell counts from reference gene primer amplification. The protocol was immunoSEQ multiplex PCR, while the TCRdb copy is restricted to in-frame clones and leaves out a portion. The V and J calls and the clone size are those of that table, but D and trimming were determined from the DNA. In the table there are some 350,000 clones, 85% to 90% of which are singletons. Germline V lookup: CDR1 LNHDA, CDR2 SQIVND (reference sequence). Between the trimmed V and J ends, which lost 3 bases and 4 bases, there was a span of 9 bases. The CDR3 contains 13 residues.

The V gene is TRBV19, the J gene TRBJ2-5, with D possibly TRBD1 on 6 matching bases. The sample comprised peripheral blood. This receptor was obtained from a woman in her seventies with COVID-19, enrolled during active disease. DNA for the CDR3: TGTGCCAGTAGTATGACAGGTCCAGAGACCCAGTACTTC. It yields the protein CASSMTGPETQYF.